The 28 T cell receptor beta chains below all came from one sample that was sequenced in a study of blood T cell repertoires in COVID-19. Assay: immunoSEQ multiplex PCR; the TCRdb copy retains only in-frame clones and omits some. The table includes hundreds of thousands of clones, approximately 91% detected once. The specimen was peripheral blood. The receptors were sampled from a man in his 60s who had recovered from COVID-19.

The chain combines TRBV19 with TRBJ2-7; possible D gene TRBD1, 6 bases. Trimming removed 3 bases from V and 1 base from J, with 13 bases in between. From germline, CDR1 is LNHDA and CDR2 SQIVND (reference sequence). The CDR3 is made up of 15 amino acids. The CDR3, as DNA: TGTGCCAGTAGTATCGAGGCAGGGGTGTCCTACGAGCAGTACTTC. Protein: CASSIEAGVSYEQYF.

This clone has a handful of counts. The rearrangement links TRBV7-2 to TRBJ1-5, with a possible D match to TRBD1 (6 bases). Germline V gene data show CDR1 as SGHTA and CDR2 as FQGNSA. V was pared by 4 bases and J by 6 bases, with 13 bases between. The CDR3 extends over 14 amino acids. The CDR3 DNA reads TGTGCCAGCAGCTCCCGGACAGATCCTCAGCCCCAGCATTTT. Translated: CASSSRTDPQPQHF.

This clone turned up a few times. The V and J genes are TRBV12-5 and TRBJ2-1, with D possibly TRBD2 on 7 matching bases. CDR3 length: 14 amino acids. Deletions cut 7 bases from V and 7 bases from J, with 17 bases between. The germline gives CDR1 LGHNT, CDR2 FRNRAP. CDR3 protein: CASARGREINEQFF. The CDR3 DNA follows: TGTGCTAGTGCCCGGGGGCGGGAGATTAATGAGCAGTTCTTC.

The rearrangement uses TRBV25-1 and TRBJ2-2, with TRBD1 matching 9 bases. Germline lookup yields CDR1 MGHDK and CDR2 SYGVNS. The CDR3 totals 15 residues. The junction had 3 bases not matched to a gene; V was cut back by 2 bases and J by 5 bases. The CDR3 loop is CASSEAGQGTGELFF. For the CDR3, the DNA is TGTGCCAGCAGTGAAGCGGGACAGGGAACCGGGGAGCTGTTTTTT.

The gene calls are TRBV5-6 and TRBJ1-3; D unresolved. V was pared by 1 base and J by 4 bases, with 9 bases between. The germline gives CDR1 SGHDT, CDR2 YYEEEE. This CDR3 is 14 amino acids long. CDR3 residues: CASSLINSGNTIYF. Written as DNA, the CDR3 is TGTGCCAGCAGCTTGATAAATTCCGGAAACACCATATATTTT. The full variable domain, in which reference TRBV5-6 and TRBJ1-3 provide the parts outside the CDR3, is DAGVTQSPTHLIKTRGQQVTLRCSPKSGHDTVSWYQQALGQGPQFIFQYYEEEERQRGNFPDRFSGHQFPNYSSELNVNALLLGDSALYLCASSLINSGNTIYFGEGSWLTVV.

The J gene is TRBJ1-2, the V gene TRBV5-5; no firm D call. The germline CDR1 and CDR2 sequences are SGHKS and YYEKEE (reference sequence). This CDR3 has 14 residues. The V gene lost 2 bases and the J gene lost 1 base, with 9 bases spanning the gap. The DNA of the CDR3 is TGTGCCAGCAGCTTAGTCCAGTTTAACTATGGCTACACCTTC. Translation: CASSLVQFNYGYTF.

This chain links TRBV29-1 with TRBJ2-7, with 7 nucleotides matching TRBD1. This CDR3 is built from 16 residues. J gave up 0 bases and V 1 base, and 9 bases lay outside the gene matches. Germline CDR1 is SQVTM and CDR2 is ANQGSEA. The CDR3, as DNA: TGCAGCGTTGAAGTGGGGGTGGGGACAGACTCCTACGAGCAGTACTTC. This gives the protein CSVEVGVGTDSYEQYF.

The rearrangement joins TRBV4-1 to TRBJ2-5, with 11 positions matching TRBD2. CDR1 is MGHRA and CDR2 is YSYEKL in the germline V gene. The V segment lost 3 bases and the J segment 5 bases; nucleotides outside the gene matches: 5. This CDR3 has 15 residues. For the CDR3, the DNA is TGCGCCAGCAGCCAGACTAGCGGGGTTGGGGAGACCCAGTACTTC. Translation gives CASSQTSGVGETQYF.

The chain has TRBV7-3 and TRBJ2-2; 8 bases map to TRBD2. The germline V gene encodes CDR1 SGHTA and CDR2 FQGTGA. The CDR3 covers 17 residues. V lost 4 bases, J lost 3 bases, and 10 bases stayed unmatched. CDR3 sequence reads: CASSSPGVAGYTGELFF. For the CDR3, the DNA is TGTGCCAGCAGCTCCCCGGGGGTAGCGGGATACACCGGGGAGCTGTTTTTT.

This chain connects TRBV11-2 to TRBJ2-3; perhaps TRBD2 as D (6 bases). The CDR3 is made up of 15 amino acids. Germline-derived CDR1 and CDR2 are SGHAT and FQNNGV. The V end lost 5 bases, the J end lost 0 bases, and 12 bases lay between the germline ends. The CDR3 sequence: CASSVTGTSTDTQYF. In nucleotides, the CDR3 is TGTGCCAGCAGCGTAACCGGGACTAGCACAGATACGCAGTATTTT. Supplemented by reference TRBV11-2 and TRBJ2-3, the full variable domain reads EAGVAQSPRYKIIEKRQSVAFWCNPISGHATLYWYQQILGQGPKLLIQFQNNGVVDDSQLPKDRFSAERLKGVDSTLKIQPAKLEDSAVYLCASSVTGTSTDTQYFGPGTRLTVL.

This clone was observed once. The gene calls are TRBV29-1 and TRBJ2-5, with D perhaps matching TRBD1 (6 bases). The CDR3 sequence is 15 residues long. V was cut by 1 base and J by 2 bases, with 14 bases left in between. Germline assignment: CDR1 SQVTM and CDR2 ANQGSEA. The CDR3, as DNA: TGCAGCGTTGAAGCCCTCCTCGGACAGCAAGAGACCCAGTACTTC. Translating it yields CSVEALLGQQETQYF.

CDR3 nucleotide sequence: TGTGCCAGCACCCCGGGGGGGGGCAAAAACATTCAGTACTTC. It encodes CASTPGGGKNIQYF. The rearrangement links TRBV7-2 to TRBJ2-4, with 8 bases fitting TRBD2. The CDR3 sequence is 14 residues long. Looked up from germline, CDR1 is SGHTA and CDR2 is FQGNSA. V dropped 7 bases and J dropped 3; count of bases not matched to a gene: 5.

This clone was picked up a small number of times. The genes are TRBV19 and TRBJ1-1; D uncertain. This CDR3 is built from 12 residues. V was shortened by 0 bases and J by 7 bases, with 6 bases between the two germline ends. The germline V gene has CDR1 LNHDA and CDR2 SQIVND (reference sequence). In DNA, the CDR3 is TGTGCCAGTAGTATAGAGCACGGTGAAGCTTTCTTT. Its translation is CASSIEHGEAFF. Filled out from reference TRBV19 and TRBJ1-1, the complete variable domain reads DGGITQSPKYLFRKEGQNVTLSCEQNLNHDAMYWYRQDPGQGLRLIYYSQIVNDFQKGDIAEGYSVSREKKESFPLTVTSAQKNPTAFYLCASSIEHGEAFFGQGTRLTVV.

The chain uses TRBV4-3 and TRBJ2-1, with 7 nucleotides matching TRBD1. The CDR3 runs 14 residues. V shed 4 bases and J 7 bases; nucleotides not matched to a gene: 7. Germline assignment: CDR1 LGHNA and CDR2 YSLEER. The CDR3 loop reads CASSPRGGFNEQFF. The CDR3 DNA reads as TGCGCCAGCAGCCCGCGAGGGGGCTTTAATGAGCAGTTCTTC.

The chain's CDR3 is CATSRRGYEQYF. Written as DNA, the CDR3 is TGTGCCACCAGCAGGAGGGGGTACGAGCAGTACTTC. The gene calls are TRBV15 and TRBJ2-7, with a possible D match to TRBD1 (6 bases). The CDR3 loop spans 12 amino acids. Trimming removed 3 bases from V and 4 bases from J, with 7 bases in between. Germline lookup yields CDR1 LNHNV and CDR2 YYDKDF (reference sequence). Combining the CDR3 with reference TRBV15 and TRBJ2-7 gives the whole variable domain DAMVIQNPRYQVTQFGKPVTLSCSQTLNHNVMYWYQQKSSQAPKLLFHYYDKDFNNEADTPDNFQSRRPNTSFCFLDIRSPGLGDTAMYLCATSRRGYEQYFGPGTRLTVT.

This chain uses TRBV9 with TRBJ1-2; 8 positions match TRBD1. Per the germline V gene, CDR1 is SGDLS and CDR2 is YYNGEE. The CDR3 contains 16 residues. Losses at the gene ends were 1 base for V and 2 bases for J; bases not matched to a gene: 7. The CDR3 loop is CASSVRGTGSNYGYTF. The CDR3 DNA sequence: TGTGCCAGCAGCGTAAGGGGGACAGGTAGCAACTATGGCTACACCTTC.

The rearrangement links TRBV10-3 to TRBJ1-5; TRBD1 matches at 8 bases. CDR1 ENHRY and CDR2 SYGVKD come from the germline V gene. The CDR3 runs to 14 residues. The V gene end was trimmed by 7 bases and the J gene end by 4 bases; junction bases not matched to a gene: 6. The CDR3 DNA is TGTGCCATCAAGGGGACAGGCGATAATCAGCCCCAGCATTTT. Translating it yields CAIKGTGDNQPQHF.

This rearrangement joins TRBV5-8 to TRBJ1-1; 8 positions match TRBD1. The J segment lost 2 bases and the V segment lost 4 bases, leaving 7 bases of the junction unmatched. The CDR3 runs 15 residues. Germline V gives CDR1 SGHTS, CDR2 YDEGEE. CDR3 sequence reads: CASSGPTGANTEAFF. DNA of the CDR3: TGTGCCAGCAGCGGGCCGACAGGGGCAAACACTGAAGCTTTCTTT.

This clone has ten or more counts. The CDR3 spells CASSRSGEYNEQFF. CDR3 bases: TGTGCCAGCAGCCGTAGCGGGGAGTACAATGAGCAGTTCTTC. The rearrangement links TRBV5-4 to TRBJ2-1, with 8 bases fitting TRBD2. The CDR3 spans 14 residues. Trimming at V came to 4 bases and at J to 4 bases, leaving 4 bases not matched to a gene. CDR1 is SGHNT and CDR2 is YYREEE in the germline V gene (reference sequence).

This clone has a handful of counts. The rearrangement links TRBV18 to TRBJ1-1; D gene uncertain. The CDR3 has 13 residues. V was trimmed by 5 bases and J by 1 base, leaving 8 bases between them. CDR1 and CDR2 (germline): KGHSH, LQKENI. CDR3 region: CASSSSGNTEAFF. In DNA form, the CDR3 reads TGTGCCAGCTCATCCTCGGGGAACACTGAAGCTTTCTTT.

This clone was picked up one time. This chain uses TRBV5-1 with TRBJ2-3; 9 bases align to TRBD1. The ends lost 3 bases at V and 1 base at J; junction bases unmatched: 6. Germline lookup yields CDR1 SGHRS and CDR2 YFSETQ. The CDR3 covers 16 residues. For the CDR3, the DNA is TGCGCCAGCAGCTCACAGGGGGCCTCCCGCACAGATACGCAGTATTTT. Translating gives CASSSQGASRTDTQYF.

The V call is TRBV6-5, the J call TRBJ2-7; D ambiguous. The CDR3 runs 14 residues. V lost 0 bases and J lost 1, with 7 bases in between. Per germline, CDR1 MNHEY and CDR2 SVGAGI. The CDR3 DNA reads as TGTGCCAGCAGTTACTCACCCCAGTCCTACGAGCAGTACTTC. This translates into CASSYSPQSYEQYF.

This clone was recorded once. The chain links TRBV19 to TRBJ1-1; TRBD1 matches 7 bases. CDR3 length equals 12 residues. Trimming took 6 bases from V and 8 from J; bases not matched to a gene: 6. Germline CDR1 and CDR2: LNHDA and SQIVND (reference sequence). The CDR3 region has the DNA TGTGCCAGTAGGCCACCGGGACAGGAAGCTTTCTTT. Its translation: CASRPPGQEAFF.

This chain links TRBV18 with TRBJ2-1; 8 nucleotides line up with TRBD2. The CDR3 is 14 amino acids. V lost 3 bases to trimming and J lost 7 bases; unmatched junction nucleotides: 5. Germline-derived CDR1 and CDR2 are KGHSH and LQKENI. The DNA of the CDR3 is TGTGCCAGCTCACCGGGCGGGGGGCGAAATGAGCAGTTCTTC. Residues: CASSPGGGRNEQFF.

The V and J genes are TRBV28 and TRBJ2-1, with D perhaps matching TRBD2 (6 bases). Germline lookup yields CDR1 MDHEN and CDR2 SYDVKM. The V gene lost 4 bases and the J gene lost 2 bases, with 9 bases spanning the gap. CDR3 length equals 14 residues. This CDR3 is CASSWRETYNEQFF. DNA for the CDR3: TGTGCCAGCAGTTGGAGGGAGACCTACAATGAGCAGTTCTTC.

The chain employs TRBV3-1 (or the pseudogene TRBV3-2) and TRBJ2-2, with 9 positions matching TRBD1. This CDR3 has 15 residues. V shed 4 bases, J shed 4 bases, and the junction held 4 bases outside the gene matches. Germline V gene lookup returns CDR1 LGHDT and CDR2 YNNKEL (reference sequence). This chain's CDR3 is CASSLKTGGTGELFF. The CDR3 DNA sequence: TGTGCCAGCAGCCTCAAGACAGGGGGCACCGGGGAGCTGTTTTTT.

The chain joins TRBV18 to TRBJ1-1; the match to TRBD1 covers 9 bases. The trim removed 4 bases at V and 3 bases at J, leaving 9 bases unmatched. Germline CDR1 and CDR2: KGHSH and LQKENI. CDR3 length: 16 residues. CDR3 in amino acids: CASSLLATGGDTEAFF. The CDR3, as DNA: TGTGCCAGCTCACTACTGGCGACAGGGGGGGACACTGAAGCTTTCTTT.

This clone came up a few times. This chain connects TRBV5-1 to TRBJ1-2; no definite D call. V was cut by 1 base and J by 2 bases, with 12 bases left in between. The germline gives CDR1 SGHRS, CDR2 YFSETQ. The CDR3 is 15 amino acids. The CDR3 loop is CASSLITSGNYGYTF. The CDR3 DNA follows: TGCGCCAGCAGCTTGATCACTTCGGGGAACTATGGCTACACCTTC.